This T cell receptor beta chain was sequenced in a study of blood T cell repertoires in COVID-19. About the study: Italy, Spain and the United States were the sources of the convalescent and acute COVID-19 samples. PBMCs, B-cell-depleted T cells, or T cells provided the cDNA or gDNA that made up the material.

How the authors handled the data: Counts of nucleated cells, estimated from reference gene primer amplification, were obtained. Produced via immunoSEQ multiplex PCR; TCRdb's table is partial and in-frame only. D and trimming come from the DNA, and the V and J calls and clone size come from that table. The table has around 5,500 clones, under 90% seen once; the top ten hold 6%. Trimming pared 3 bases from V and 8 bases from J, leaving 8 bases between. The length of the CDR3 is 12 residues. Germline CDR1 MGHDK, CDR2 SYGVNS. The sequencing input was peripheral blood. This sequence joins TRBV25-1 and TRBJ2-1, with unresolved D. The clonotype was recovered from a man aged 60 to 69 with acute or convalescent COVID-19. This CDR3 reads CASSDGSDEQFF. CDR3 coding DNA: TGTGCCAGCAGTGACGGGTCTGATGAGCAGTTCTTC.